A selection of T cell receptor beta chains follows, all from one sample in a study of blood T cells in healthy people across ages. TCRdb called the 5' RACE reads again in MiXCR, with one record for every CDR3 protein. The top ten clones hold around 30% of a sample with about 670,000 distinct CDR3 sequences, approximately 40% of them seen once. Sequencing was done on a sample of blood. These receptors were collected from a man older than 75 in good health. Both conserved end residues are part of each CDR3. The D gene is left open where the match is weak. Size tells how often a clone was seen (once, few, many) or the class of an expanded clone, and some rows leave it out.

CDR3nt: TGTGCCAGCAGTAGACAGGGGGCGCGGAGTCAGCCCCAGCATTTT
CDR3aa: CASSRQGARSQPQHF
v_gene: TRBV6-2/TRBV6-3
j_gene: TRBJ1-5
abundance: .
d_gene: TRBD1
len: 15

CDR3nt: TGTGCCAGCAGTTCCACTAGGGTGAGAGTGGGTGAGCAGTTCTTC
CDR3aa: CASSSTRVRVGEQFF
v_gene: TRBV27
j_gene: TRBJ2-1
abundance: .
d_gene: .
len: 15

CDR3nt: TGTGCCAGCAGTTACTTGAGGACCGAGAACACAGATACGCAGTATTTT
CDR3aa: CASSYLRTENTDTQYF
v_gene: TRBV6-5
j_gene: TRBJ2-3
abundance: .
d_gene: .
len: 16

CDR3nt: TGTGCCAGCAGCCGGCGGACTAGCGGGAGTGCGGCAGATACGCGGTATTTT
CDR3aa: CASSRRTSGSAADTRYF
v_gene: TRBV3-1
j_gene: TRBJ2-3
abundance: once
d_gene: TRBD2
len: 17

CDR3nt: TGCAGTGCTAGAGATCGAGGGGGGTCCTCGTACGAGCAGTACTTC
CDR3aa: CSARDRGGSSYEQYF
v_gene: TRBV20-1
j_gene: TRBJ2-7
abundance: few
d_gene: .
len: 15

CDR3nt: TGTGCCAGCAGCAGTATCGCAGGGGGCATCTCCTACGAGCAGTACTTC
CDR3aa: CASSSIAGGISYEQYF
v_gene: TRBV6-5
j_gene: TRBJ2-7
abundance: .
d_gene: TRBD1
len: 16

CDR3nt: TGTGCCAGCAGCAAATATAGCGGGAGCTACAATGAGCAGTACTTC
CDR3aa: CASSKYSGSYNEQYF
v_gene: TRBV21-1
j_gene: TRBJ2-7
abundance: .
d_gene: .
len: 15

CDR3nt: TGTGCCAGCAGTTATCGCGACGGCACAGATACGCAGTATTTT
CDR3aa: CASSYRDGTDTQYF
v_gene: TRBV6-2/TRBV6-3
j_gene: TRBJ2-3
abundance: many
d_gene: .
len: 14

CDR3nt: TGTGCCAGCAGCCCAGGGGGGGGCGGGGGCACTGAAGCTTTCTTT
CDR3aa: CASSPGGGGGTEAFF
v_gene: TRBV7-2
j_gene: TRBJ1-1
abundance: .
d_gene: TRBD1
len: 15

CDR3nt: TGTGCCAGCTCACCATCACAGGGGATTTACGAGACCCAGTACTTC
CDR3aa: CASSPSQGIYETQYF
v_gene: TRBV18
j_gene: TRBJ2-5
abundance: .
d_gene: TRBD1
len: 15

CDR3nt: TGTGCCAGCACCCCGGGAGGCAACACCGGGGAGCTGTTTTTT
CDR3aa: CASTPGGNTGELFF
v_gene: TRBV4-2
j_gene: TRBJ2-2
abundance: .
d_gene: TRBD2
len: 14

CDR3nt: TGTGCCAGCAGCTACCTTTTCCCCGTGCAGGCGTCCACAGATACGCAGTATTTT
CDR3aa: CASSYLFPVQASTDTQYF
v_gene: TRBV7-2
j_gene: TRBJ2-3
abundance: few
d_gene: .
len: 18

CDR3nt: TGTGCCAGCAGCCAACCCCCAGCGGACTACGCCGGGGAGCTGTTTTTT
CDR3aa: CASSQPPADYAGELFF
v_gene: TRBV3-1
j_gene: TRBJ2-2
abundance: .
d_gene: .
len: 16

CDR3nt: TGTGCCAGCAGTTTGGCGGGGGCGCTTTCAGATACGCAGTATTTT
CDR3aa: CASSLAGALSDTQYF
v_gene: TRBV12-3/TRBV12-4
j_gene: TRBJ2-3
abundance: once
d_gene: .
len: 15

CDR3nt: TGTGCCAGCAGTGGACTAGCGGACGCGTACGAGCAGTACTTC
CDR3aa: CASSGLADAYEQYF
v_gene: TRBV9
j_gene: TRBJ2-7
abundance: .
d_gene: TRBD2
len: 14

CDR3nt: TGTGCCAGCAGCCAAGTAGCGACTAGCGGGAGGAATGAGCAGTACTTC
CDR3aa: CASSQVATSGRNEQYF
v_gene: TRBV14
j_gene: TRBJ2-5
abundance: .
d_gene: TRBD2
len: 16

CDR3nt: TGCAGTGCTAGAGGGGACAGGCGGTCGGGAGATACGCAGTATTTT
CDR3aa: CSARGDRRSGDTQYF
v_gene: TRBV20-1
j_gene: TRBJ2-3
abundance: .
d_gene: TRBD1
len: 15

CDR3nt: TGTGCCAGCAGCGTAGAGTCCGGCGAGACCCAGTACTTC
CDR3aa: CASSVESGETQYF
v_gene: TRBV9
j_gene: TRBJ2-5
abundance: few
d_gene: .
len: 13

CDR3nt: TGTGCCAGCAGTTACTCGGGCGGAATCCACTACGAGCAGTACTTC
CDR3aa: CASSYSGGIHYEQYF
v_gene: TRBV6-2/TRBV6-3
j_gene: TRBJ2-7
abundance: once
d_gene: .
len: 15

CDR3nt: TGTGCCAGCTCACGCGGGGAGGGTAATGAGCAGTTCTTC
CDR3aa: CASSRGEGNEQFF
v_gene: TRBV18
j_gene: TRBJ2-1
abundance: .
d_gene: TRBD2
len: 13

CDR3nt: TGTGCCGCCGCGGGCGCCAACGACTATGGCTACACCTTC
CDR3aa: CAAAGANDYGYTF
v_gene: TRBV10-3
j_gene: TRBJ1-2
abundance: few
d_gene: .
len: 13

CDR3nt: TGTGCCAGCAGTTATGATCGGGGGCAAACCGGCGAGACCCAGTACTTC
CDR3aa: CASSYDRGQTGETQYF
v_gene: TRBV6-6
j_gene: TRBJ2-5
abundance: few
d_gene: .
len: 16

CDR3nt: TGTGCCAGCAGTTTAGGGCCCGGGCAGGGCAAGAACGAGCAGTACTTC
CDR3aa: CASSLGPGQGKNEQYF
v_gene: TRBV12-3/TRBV12-4
j_gene: TRBJ2-7
abundance: once
d_gene: .
len: 16

CDR3nt: TGTGCCAGCAGACACGGGACTAGGTTTTACAATGAGCAGTTCTTC
CDR3aa: CASRHGTRFYNEQFF
v_gene: TRBV6-2/TRBV6-3
j_gene: TRBJ2-1
abundance: few
d_gene: TRBD2
len: 15

CDR3nt: TGCAGTGCTAGAGATTTTGCCGGGAGGACAGATACGCAGTATTTT
CDR3aa: CSARDFAGRTDTQYF
v_gene: TRBV20-1
j_gene: TRBJ2-3
abundance: .
d_gene: TRBD2
len: 15

CDR3nt: TGTGCCAGCAGCCCCGCCGGGGGCGGGATTCAAAAACTGTTTTTT
CDR3aa: CASSPAGGGIQKLFF
v_gene: TRBV12-3/TRBV12-4
j_gene: TRBJ1-4
abundance: .
d_gene: .
len: 15

CDR3nt: TGTGCCAGCTCACCACAGGAGTCAAAGGCTGGCTACACCTTC
CDR3aa: CASSPQESKAGYTF
v_gene: TRBV18
j_gene: TRBJ1-2
abundance: .
d_gene: .
len: 14

CDR3nt: TGTGCCAGCAGCCCCATAGGGGGTATGACAGATACGCAGTATTTT
CDR3aa: CASSPIGGMTDTQYF
v_gene: TRBV28
j_gene: TRBJ2-3
abundance: .
d_gene: .
len: 15

CDR3nt: TGCGCCAGCAGCTTGGGACTAGCGGCCACAGATACGCAGTATTTT
CDR3aa: CASSLGLAATDTQYF
v_gene: TRBV5-1
j_gene: TRBJ2-3
abundance: many
d_gene: TRBD2
len: 15

CDR3nt: TGTGCCAGCAGCCAAGATCTAGCGGGTAGGAAGCAGTTCTTC
CDR3aa: CASSQDLAGRKQFF
v_gene: TRBV3-1
j_gene: TRBJ2-1
abundance: .
d_gene: TRBD2
len: 14

CDR3nt: TGTGCCAGCAGCTTCAAGCAGGGCACCAACACCATATATTTT
CDR3aa: CASSFKQGTNTIYF
v_gene: TRBV7-2
j_gene: TRBJ1-3
abundance: .
d_gene: .
len: 14

CDR3nt: TGCAGTGCTAGTGGGTTAGCGGGAGGGAACTACGAGCAGTACTTC
CDR3aa: CSASGLAGGNYEQYF
v_gene: TRBV20-1
j_gene: TRBJ2-7
abundance: few
d_gene: TRBD2
len: 15

CDR3nt: TGTGCCAGCAGTTCCAAACAGGGCGGGGGACTACTGGGCACTGAAGCTTTCTTT
CDR3aa: CASSSKQGGGLLGTEAFF
v_gene: TRBV6-5
j_gene: TRBJ1-1
abundance: .
d_gene: .
len: 18

CDR3nt: TGTGCCAGCAGCGTAGAGGGGCTAGCGGGAAGGTATGAGCAGTTCTTC
CDR3aa: CASSVEGLAGRYEQFF
v_gene: TRBV9
j_gene: TRBJ2-1
abundance: .
d_gene: TRBD2
len: 16

CDR3nt: TGTGCCAGCGGAAAGGGACTCACAGATACGCAGTATTTT
CDR3aa: CASGKGLTDTQYF
v_gene: TRBV12-3/TRBV12-4
j_gene: TRBJ2-3
abundance: few
d_gene: .
len: 13

CDR3nt: TGTGCCAGCAGCTTAAGGGCCGGGACAGTCTACGAGCAGTACTTC
CDR3aa: CASSLRAGTVYEQYF
v_gene: TRBV7-2
j_gene: TRBJ2-7
abundance: .
d_gene: TRBD1
len: 15

CDR3nt: TGCGCCAGTAGTGAGTCGCGGGCAGCAGGGCAGTACTTC
CDR3aa: CASSESRAAGQYF
v_gene: TRBV10-1
j_gene: TRBJ2-5
abundance: .
d_gene: .
len: 13

CDR3nt: TGCGCCAGCACCCAAGCTGGGACTGCTAATGAAAAACTGTTTTTT
CDR3aa: CASTQAGTANEKLFF
v_gene: TRBV5-1
j_gene: TRBJ1-4
abundance: .
d_gene: .
len: 15

CDR3nt: TGTGCCAGCAGCCAACAGGTCTCGAGCACAGATACGCAGTATTTT
CDR3aa: CASSQQVSSTDTQYF
v_gene: TRBV7-2
j_gene: TRBJ2-3
abundance: few
d_gene: .
len: 15

CDR3nt: TGTGCCAGCACTTTATGGCCTAGCAGAGGGAGTGAGCAGTTCTTC
CDR3aa: CASTLWPSRGSEQFF
v_gene: TRBV6-2/TRBV6-3
j_gene: TRBJ2-1
abundance: .
d_gene: .
len: 15

CDR3nt: TGTGCCAGCAGAATGTTACAGGGGAATCAGCCCCAGCATTTT
CDR3aa: CASRMLQGNQPQHF
v_gene: TRBV12-3/TRBV12-4
j_gene: TRBJ1-5
abundance: few
d_gene: TRBD1
len: 14

CDR3nt: TGTGCCAGCAGCTATGGACAGGGGGTAAACGAGCAGTACTTC
CDR3aa: CASSYGQGVNEQYF
v_gene: TRBV9
j_gene: TRBJ2-7
abundance: .
d_gene: TRBD1
len: 14

CDR3nt: TGTGCCAGCAGTGAACGCCACTATGGCTACACCTTC
CDR3aa: CASSERHYGYTF
v_gene: TRBV6-1
j_gene: TRBJ1-2
abundance: few
d_gene: .
len: 12

CDR3nt: TGCAGTGCTAGAGATGGCACAGGGGGGCGCTACACCTTC
CDR3aa: CSARDGTGGRYTF
v_gene: TRBV20-1
j_gene: TRBJ1-2
abundance: few
d_gene: TRBD1
len: 13

CDR3nt: TGTGCCAGCAGTTTAGCGTCTAGCACAGATGCGCAGTATTTT
CDR3aa: CASSLASSTDAQYF
v_gene: TRBV7-2
j_gene: TRBJ2-3
abundance: .
d_gene: .
len: 14

CDR3nt: TGTGCCAGCAGCTCTGTATCTGGGACAGGGTATTTCAATGAGCAGTTCTTC
CDR3aa: CASSSVSGTGYFNEQFF
v_gene: TRBV7-9
j_gene: TRBJ2-1
abundance: few
d_gene: TRBD1
len: 17

CDR3nt: TGTGCCAGCAGCGTGGACGGAGCCCAAAATGAAAAACTGTTTTTT
CDR3aa: CASSVDGAQNEKLFF
v_gene: TRBV28
j_gene: TRBJ1-4
abundance: .
d_gene: .
len: 15

CDR3nt: TGTGCCAGCAGCTTAAGTCTCCAACCCGGGGAGACCCAGTACTTC
CDR3aa: CASSLSLQPGETQYF
v_gene: TRBV11-2
j_gene: TRBJ2-5
abundance: many
d_gene: .
len: 15

CDR3nt: TGTGCCAGCAGCCTGGGGCAGGGGGAGAACTACGAGCAGTACTTC
CDR3aa: CASSLGQGENYEQYF
v_gene: TRBV7-2
j_gene: TRBJ2-7
abundance: .
d_gene: TRBD1
len: 15

CDR3nt: TGCAGTGCTGTCCCCTCCTACGAGCAGTACTTC
CDR3aa: CSAVPSYEQYF
v_gene: TRBV20-1
j_gene: TRBJ2-7
abundance: few
d_gene: .
len: 11

CDR3nt: TGTGCCAGCAGCTCCGGACTAGCAGCAGATACGCAGTATTTT
CDR3aa: CASSSGLAADTQYF
v_gene: TRBV5-5
j_gene: TRBJ2-3
abundance: few
d_gene: TRBD2
len: 14